This entry features one T cell receptor beta chain sequence. Its cognate antigen has yet to be identified. The sample holds no much larger clone one base away, and base qualities are not on file. The data were obtained in a study of blood T cell repertoires in COVID-19 (dated by TCRdb to between 2020 and 2021). Concerning the study at large: Samples from collaborators originated in the United States, Italy and Spain and spanned both the acute and convalescent phases of COVID-19. HLA class I and class II types, where available, came from metadata supplied by the sample provider rather than from assay-based typing. The samples were drawn from the first 160 participants of the ongoing ImmuneRACE study and from some 1,300 subjects provided by 6 global collaborators. The repertoires were made available in a free public database intended to serve as a resource for research on the immune response to SARS-CoV-2. Deeply sampled blood TCRbeta repertoires from subjects exposed to, actively infected with, or recovered from COVID-19 were included in the dataset. The material from the prospective study consisted of cDNA or gDNA derived from T cells, B-cell-depleted T cells, or PBMCs. A de-identified subject ID, COVID-19 status, age in years and sex were almost always included in the sample metadata.

Whole blood was collected in K2EDTA tubes by collaborating institutions according to the institutions' own protocols. For TCRbeta analysis, collaborators shipped samples as frozen whole blood, isolated PBMCs, or DNA extracted from either of those sample types. What the work shows at the level of the full study, not this receptor alone: How much clinical and demographic metadata was included differed by source and by participant, and the metadata was provided uncurated.

TCRbeta CDR3 regions were amplified from genomic DNA by means of the immunoSEQ Assay, a bias-controlled multiplex PCR. For the original study's pipeline: The number of nucleated cells in each sample was estimated by amplification of reference gene primers within the assay. To quantify the absolute abundance of each unique TCRbeta CDR3 rearrangement, sequence reads were collapsed and filtered. Productive Simpson clonality was computed per sample as the square root of Simpson's diversity index over productive rearrangements. Drawn from immuneACCESS, this table holds only the in-frame rearrangements with V and J called that TCRdb kept. Clones are partly lost; checked studies trace under half to an unresolved V gene and leave the rest unexplained. The V and J calls and clone size were taken over from that table, and D and trimming were inferred from the DNA. The sample data list roughly 230,000 clones, and 80% to 85% of these were observed just once. The ten top clones hold approximately 4.7% of the sample.

Trimming leaves V shorter by 6 bases and J shorter by 9 bases, with the junction holding 12 bases beyond the gene matches. Looking up the germline V gene yields CDR1 MDHEN and CDR2 SYDVKM. Spanning cysteine to phenylalanine, the CDR3 consists of 15 amino acids. The DNA shown is the 45-base CDR3, in frame from base 1. The sequenced sample was peripheral blood. This clonotype was sampled from a man aged 50-60 years with active or convalescent COVID-19. The sequence is built from TRBV28 and TRBJ1-5; TRBD1 aligns with 9 central bases. The CDR3 protein is CASSRGTGLSGPQHF. The base sequence is TGTGCCAGCAGCCGAGGGACAGGGTTAAGTGGGCCCCAGCATTTT.